Sequencing of this TCR beta chain was carried out in a study of shared clonotypes between healthy human individuals. Trimming took off 1 base at V and 4 bases at J, with 11 bases between the two ends. This CDR3 contains 14 residues. The germline V gene encodes CDR1 SGHTA and CDR2 FQGNSA. In its sample, this clone was seen a few times. What it binds is not known. The assay was immunoSEQ multiplex PCR, and TCRdb's table has in-frame clones only and misses some. The table includes 150,000 to 200,000 clones, about 66% detected once. Points from the study as a whole: Naive subsets, compared against memory subsets, generally had larger estimated richness values.

The V gene is TRBV7-2, the J gene TRBJ2-7; D gene uncertain. The clonotype originates from a man between 25 and 39 years old in good health. Sequencing was carried out using memory CD4+ T cells sorted from blood. Subset: CD45RA-negative fraction. This chain's CDR3 is CASSLGHGWYEQYF. The CDR3, as DNA: TGTGCCAGCAGCTTAGGTCACGGGTGGTACGAGCAGTACTTC.